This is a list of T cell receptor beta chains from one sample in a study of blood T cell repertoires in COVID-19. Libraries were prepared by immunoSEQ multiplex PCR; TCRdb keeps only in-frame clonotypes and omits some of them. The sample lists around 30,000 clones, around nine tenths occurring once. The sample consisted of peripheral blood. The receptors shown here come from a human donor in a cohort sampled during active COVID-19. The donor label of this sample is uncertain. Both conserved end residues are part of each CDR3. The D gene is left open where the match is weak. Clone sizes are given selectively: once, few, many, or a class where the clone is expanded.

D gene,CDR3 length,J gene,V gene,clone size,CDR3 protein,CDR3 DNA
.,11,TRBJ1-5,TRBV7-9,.,CASSLNQPQHF,TGTGCCAGCAGCCTAAATCAGCCCCAGCATTTT
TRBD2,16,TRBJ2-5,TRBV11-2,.,CASSSGLAGGWETQYF,TGTGCCAGCAGCTCGGGACTAGCGGGAGGGTGGGAGACCCAGTACTTC
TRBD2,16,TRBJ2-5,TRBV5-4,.,CASSLASGRARETQYF,TGTGCCAGCAGCTTGGCTAGCGGGAGGGCCCGAGAGACCCAGTACTTC
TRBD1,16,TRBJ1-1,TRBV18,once,CASSPRSGTGSTEAFF,TGTGCCAGCTCACCACGATCCGGGACAGGGTCCACTGAAGCTTTCTTT
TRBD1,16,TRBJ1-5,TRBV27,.,CASSLFAGGVPQPQHF,TGTGCCAGCAGTTTATTTGCAGGGGGCGTCCCGCAGCCCCAGCATTTT
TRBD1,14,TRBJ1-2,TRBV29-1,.,CSVELTTGGPKYTF,TGCAGCGTTGAATTGACAACAGGGGGGCCGAAGTACACCTTC
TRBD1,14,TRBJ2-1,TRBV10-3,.,CAISLGDSYNEQFF,TGTGCCATCAGCTTGGGGGACAGCTACAATGAGCAGTTCTTC
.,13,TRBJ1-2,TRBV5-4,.,CASSLDGDYGYTF,TGTGCCAGCAGCTTGGACGGGGACTATGGCTACACCTTC
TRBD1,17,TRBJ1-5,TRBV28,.,CASSPRPGQHSNQPQHF,TGTGCCAGCAGTCCGCGTCCGGGACAGCATAGCAATCAGCCCCAGCATTTT
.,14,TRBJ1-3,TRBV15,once,CATRTSASGNTIYF,TGTGCCACCAGGACATCGGCTTCTGGAAACACCATATATTTT
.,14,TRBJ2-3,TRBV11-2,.,CASSPGRWDTGQYF,TGTGCCAGCAGCCCCGGGAGATGGGATACGGGGCAGTATTTT
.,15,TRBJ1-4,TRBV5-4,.,CASSLDGAGNEKLFF,TGTGCCAGCAGCTTGGATGGAGCGGGGAATGAAAAACTGTTTTTT
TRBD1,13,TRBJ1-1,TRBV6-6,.,CASSDRGRTEAFF,TGTGCCAGCAGCGACAGGGGACGCACAGAAGCTTTCTTT